This TCR beta chain emerged from a study of blood T cells in healthy people across ages. With a J-beta primer mix and a sample-barcoded 5' primer, a second PCR ran about 7 to 12 cycles. Each CDR3 protein gets one entry after TCRdb re-called the 5' RACE reads with MiXCR. The sample has 1.5 million or so distinct CDR3 sequences; approximately 42% are singletons. Sequencing was done on a sample of blood. The sequence came from a woman aged 18 to 35 in good health.

CDR3 nucleotide sequence: TGTGCCAGCACTCGGACAGGGGGACCCGATACGCAGTATTTT. Protein product: CASTRTGGPDTQYF. The gene calls are TRBV12-3 or TRBV12-4 and TRBJ2-3; 10 positions match TRBD1. The ends lost 7 bases at V and 6 bases at J; junction bases unmatched: 7. This CDR3 spans 14 amino acids.